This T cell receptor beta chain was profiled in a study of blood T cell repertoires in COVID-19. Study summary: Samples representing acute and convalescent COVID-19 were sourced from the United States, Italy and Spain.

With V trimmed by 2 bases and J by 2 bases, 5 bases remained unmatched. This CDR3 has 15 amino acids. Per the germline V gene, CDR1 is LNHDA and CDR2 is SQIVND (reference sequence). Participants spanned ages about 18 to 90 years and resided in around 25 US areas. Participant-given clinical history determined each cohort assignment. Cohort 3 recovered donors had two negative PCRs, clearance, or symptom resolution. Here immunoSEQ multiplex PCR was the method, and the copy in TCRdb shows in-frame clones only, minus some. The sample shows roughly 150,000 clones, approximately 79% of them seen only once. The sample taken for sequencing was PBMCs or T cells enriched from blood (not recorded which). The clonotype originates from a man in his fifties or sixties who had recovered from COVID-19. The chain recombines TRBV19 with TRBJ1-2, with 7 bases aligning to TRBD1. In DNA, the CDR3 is TGTGCCAGTAGTATAACCCTGACAGGGAACTATGGCTACACCTTC. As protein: CASSITLTGNYGYTF.